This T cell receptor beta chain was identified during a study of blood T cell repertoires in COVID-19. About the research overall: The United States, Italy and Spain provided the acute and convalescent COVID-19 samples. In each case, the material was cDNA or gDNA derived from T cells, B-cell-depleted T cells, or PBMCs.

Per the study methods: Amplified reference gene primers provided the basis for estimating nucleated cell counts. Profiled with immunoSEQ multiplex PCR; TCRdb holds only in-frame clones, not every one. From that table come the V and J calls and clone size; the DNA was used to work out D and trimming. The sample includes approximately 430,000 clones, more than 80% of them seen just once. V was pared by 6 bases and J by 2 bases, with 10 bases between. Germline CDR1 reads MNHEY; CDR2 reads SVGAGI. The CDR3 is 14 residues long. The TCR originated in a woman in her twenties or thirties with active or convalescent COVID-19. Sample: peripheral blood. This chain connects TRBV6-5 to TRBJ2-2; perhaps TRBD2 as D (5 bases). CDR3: CASSGLINTGELFF. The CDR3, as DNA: TGTGCCAGCAGCGGACTGATAAACACCGGGGAGCTGTTTTTT.